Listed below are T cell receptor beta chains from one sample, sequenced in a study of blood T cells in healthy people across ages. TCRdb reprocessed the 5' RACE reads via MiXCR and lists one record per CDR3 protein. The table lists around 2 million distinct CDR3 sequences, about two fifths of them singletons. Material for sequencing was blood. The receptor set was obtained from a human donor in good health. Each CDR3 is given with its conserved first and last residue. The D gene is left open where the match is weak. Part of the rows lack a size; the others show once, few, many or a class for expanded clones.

CASSSTGEFYEQYF,TGTGCCAGCAGTTCGACAGGGGAGTTCTACGAGCAGTACTTC,TRBD1,-,TRBV6-6,TRBJ2-7
CASSLETRSSYEQYF,TGTGCCAGCAGCTTAGAGACGAGGAGCTCCTACGAGCAGTACTTC,-,-,TRBV11-2,TRBJ2-7
CSVDSGANVLTF,TGCAGCGTTGACTCTGGGGCCAACGTCCTGACTTTC,-,many,TRBV29-1,TRBJ2-6
CASSPGGLTYNEQFF,TGTGCTAGCAGTCCAGGGGGCCTTACCTACAATGAGCAGTTCTTC,TRBD1,-,TRBV7-7,TRBJ2-1
CATSDNSPRGREQYF,TGTGCCACCAGTGATAACTCCCCTAGGGGGCGGGAGCAGTACTTC,TRBD1,-,TRBV24-1,TRBJ2-7
CASSLFPATGGGGYTF,TGCGCCAGCAGCTTGTTTCCAGCCACCGGAGGAGGTGGCTACACCTTC,-,-,TRBV5-1,TRBJ1-2
CASSLTTDEQYF,TGCGCCAGCAGCTTGACGACAGATGAGCAGTACTTC,-,many,TRBV5-1,TRBJ2-7
CASSPQSGGYNEQFF,TGTGCCAGCAGCCCCCAAAGCGGGGGTTACAATGAGCAGTTCTTC,TRBD2,-,TRBV4-2,TRBJ2-1
CASSRSRENTEAFF,TGTGCCAGCAGCCGCTCCCGGGAGAACACTGAAGCTTTCTTT,-,-,TRBV7-2,TRBJ1-1
CASSRSGGYSDTQYF,TGCGCCAGCAGCCGTAGCGGGGGATATTCAGATACGCAGTATTTT,TRBD2,few,TRBV5-1,TRBJ2-3
CASSLVTRAGGLPDTQYF,TGTGCCAGCAGCTTAGTTACTAGGGCGGGGGGGTTACCAGATACGCAGTATTTT,TRBD2,once,TRBV7-2,TRBJ2-3
CASRQADRSYF,TGTGCCAGCAGACAGGCGGACCGGTCGTATTTT,-,-,TRBV5-5,TRBJ2-3
CSARANRVRIGYTF,TGCAGTGCTAGAGCGAACAGGGTTCGTATCGGCTACACCTTC,-,-,TRBV20-1,TRBJ1-2
CSARLSPPWGSETQYF,TGCAGTGCTAGACTCTCCCCCCCCTGGGGATCAGAGACCCAGTACTTC,-,-,TRBV20-1,TRBJ2-5
CASRYGASRGETQYF,TGTGCCAGCAGATACGGGGCTAGCAGGGGGGAGACCCAGTACTTC,TRBD1,once,TRBV7-2,TRBJ2-5
CSVEGSIPYEQFF,TGCAGCGTTGAAGGGTCTATTCCCTACGAGCAGTTCTTC,-,-,TRBV29-1,TRBJ2-1
CASSHPTGTPGGKLFF,TGCGCCAGCAGCCACCCCACCGGGACACCCGGCGGAAAACTGTTTTTT,-,-,TRBV4-1,TRBJ1-4
CASMFRIRSYEQYF,TGTGCCAGCATGTTCCGAATTCGCAGCTACGAGCAGTACTTC,-,-,TRBV12-3/TRBV12-4,TRBJ2-7
CASRLQNTNEKPFF,TGTGCCAGCAGGCTACAGAATACTAATGAAAAACCGTTTTTT,-,-,TRBV2,TRBJ1-4
CSAPGAGRDTQYF,TGCAGTGCCCCCGGGGCGGGGCGCGATACGCAGTATTTT,-,-,TRBV20-1,TRBJ2-3
CASTPGQGALNEQFF,TGTGCCAGCACGCCGGGACAGGGGGCTCTCAATGAGCAGTTCTTC,TRBD1,few,TRBV6-1,TRBJ2-1
CASSLGPAPNTEAFF,TGTGCCAGCAGCTTAGGCCCAGCCCCGAACACTGAAGCTTTCTTT,-,few,TRBV7-2,TRBJ1-1
CASSYARTDTQYF,TGTGCCAGCAGTTACGCTAGGACAGATACGCAGTATTTT,-,-,TRBV6-2/TRBV6-3,TRBJ2-3
CASSYRGTGTYNEQFF,TGTGCCAGCAGTTACCGCGGGACAGGTACCTACAATGAGCAGTTCTTC,TRBD1,few,TRBV6-5,TRBJ2-1
CSVEGDRGPDMQYF,TGCAGCGTTGAGGGGGACAGGGGACCAGATATGCAGTATTTT,TRBD1,-,TRBV29-1,TRBJ2-3
CASSFRAQGISYEQYF,TGTGCCAGCAGCTTTCGGGCTCAGGGCATCTCCTACGAGCAGTACTTC,-,few,TRBV7-2,TRBJ2-7
CASSHPRERGVQDTQYF,TGCGCCAGCAGCCACCCCAGGGAGCGGGGGGTACAAGATACGCAGTATTTT,TRBD2,-,TRBV4-1,TRBJ2-3
CASSRLGQGRFYEQYF,TGTGCCAGCAGCCGCCTCGGACAGGGGCGATTCTACGAGCAGTACTTC,TRBD1,few,TRBV6-2/TRBV6-3,TRBJ2-7
CSARSPLIIGDYGYTF,TGCAGTGCGCGGTCCCCCCTGATTATAGGGGACTATGGCTACACCTTC,-,few,TRBV20-1,TRBJ1-2
CASSQVSKDEQYF,TGCGCCAGCAGCCAAGTGTCAAAAGACGAGCAGTACTTC,-,few,TRBV4-1,TRBJ2-7
CASSVTDTFGETQYF,TGTGCCAGCAGCGTAACCGACACGTTCGGGGAGACCCAGTACTTC,-,-,TRBV9,TRBJ2-5
CASSLATAREGGYTF,TGTGCCAGCAGCTTAGCGACGGCCAGAGAAGGCGGCTACACCTTC,-,once,TRBV7-9,TRBJ1-2
CASSQDRLEAFF,TGTGCCAGCAGCCAAGATCGGCTTGAAGCTTTCTTT,-,-,TRBV3-1,TRBJ1-1
CASSQVGGEAQYF,TGCGCCAGCAGCCAAGTTGGCGGGGAAGCCCAGTACTTC,-,few,TRBV4-3,TRBJ2-5
CASRPDPTDTQYF,TGCGCCAGCAGACCTGATCCGACAGATACGCAGTATTTT,-,many,TRBV5-1,TRBJ2-3
CAIRNPGQLDETQYF,TGTGCCATCAGGAACCCTGGACAGTTGGATGAGACCCAGTACTTC,-,few,TRBV10-3,TRBJ2-5
CASSVASGGAVEQFF,TGCGCCAGCAGCGTGGCTAGCGGGGGGGCCGTTGAGCAGTTCTTC,TRBD2,few,TRBV5-1,TRBJ2-1
CASSLSDRGEDYGYTF,TGTGCCAGCAGCTTATCCGACAGGGGAGAGGACTATGGCTACACCTTC,TRBD1,-,TRBV7-9,TRBJ1-2
CASSSLVYGYTF,TGTGCCAGCAGTTCGCTCGTCTATGGCTATACCTTC,-,-,TRBV6-2/TRBV6-3,TRBJ1-2
CASRPSNYGYTF,TGTGCCAGCAGACCCTCCAACTATGGCTACACCTTC,-,-,TRBV7-9,TRBJ1-2
CASSSDNVGTQYF,TGTGCCAGCAGCTCCGACAATGTCGGGACCCAGTACTTC,-,few,TRBV7-9,TRBJ2-5
CAWSRGSGNQPQHF,TGTGCCTGGAGTCGGGGGAGTGGGAATCAGCCCCAGCATTTT,-,-,TRBV30,TRBJ1-5
CSVERGIGYTF,TGCAGCGTTGAAAGAGGGATCGGCTACACCTTC,-,-,TRBV29-1,TRBJ1-2
CASTRSGMMGGELFF,TGTGCCAGCACGAGGAGCGGCATGATGGGCGGGGAGCTGTTTTTT,-,once,TRBV27,TRBJ2-2
CASSIGLAGEETQYF,TGCGCCAGCAGCATTGGACTAGCGGGGGAAGAGACCCAGTACTTC,TRBD2,many,TRBV5-1,TRBJ2-5
CAIRGTLSTDTQYF,TGTGCCATCAGGGGAACACTTAGTACAGATACGCAGTATTTT,-,few,TRBV10-3,TRBJ2-3
CASSLGAGGVDAQYF,TGTGCCAGCAGCTTAGGGGCAGGGGGCGTTGACGCGCAGTACTTC,TRBD1,-,TRBV7-2,TRBJ2-5
CASSYSGGDLPQHF,TGTGCCAGCAGTTACTCTGGGGGGGACTTGCCCCAGCATTTT,-,-,TRBV6-2/TRBV6-3,TRBJ1-5
CSVEDSQGREQYF,TGCAGCGTTGAAGATTCCCAGGGCCGCGAGCAGTACTTC,-,few,TRBV29-1,TRBJ2-7
CASSLDLGLAAAYYEQYF,TGCGCCAGCAGCTTGGACTTGGGACTAGCGGCAGCCTACTACGAGCAGTACTTC,TRBD2,few,TRBV5-1,TRBJ2-7
CASSSSGVLGDTQYF,TGTGCCAGCAGCTCTTCTGGGGTCTTGGGAGATACGCAGTATTTT,-,-,TRBV7-9,TRBJ2-3
CATSRDSRYTEAFF,TGTGCCACCAGCAGAGACTCCAGGTACACTGAAGCTTTCTTT,-,-,TRBV15,TRBJ1-1
CASSVLVGVDTEAFF,TGCGCCAGCAGCGTGCTCGTCGGGGTGGACACTGAAGCTTTCTTT,-,few,TRBV5-1,TRBJ1-1
CSVEDPFIQEDTEAFF,TGCAGCGTTGAAGATCCCTTTATACAGGAGGACACTGAAGCTTTCTTT,-,few,TRBV29-1,TRBJ1-1
CASGKEDGSETQYF,TGTGCCAGCGGGAAAGAGGACGGTTCAGAGACCCAGTACTTC,-,-,TRBV5-5,TRBJ2-5
CATSRDRVSPLHF,TGTGCCACCAGCAGAGATCGGGTGTCACCCCTCCACTTT,-,-,TRBV15,TRBJ1-6
CASSTEGLIRVGETQYF,TGTGCCAGCAGCACAGAGGGACTCATTAGGGTGGGGGAGACCCAGTACTTC,-,-,TRBV7-2,TRBJ2-5
CATSRGVGQPQHF,TGTGCCACCAGCAGAGGGGTCGGGCAGCCCCAGCATTTT,-,-,TRBV15,TRBJ1-5
CSARAPDLDTQYF,TGCAGTGCTAGAGCCCCAGACCTGGATACGCAGTATTTT,-,few,TRBV20-1,TRBJ2-3
CASGVAGGTDTQYF,TGTGCCAGCGGCGTAGCGGGGGGCACGGATACGCAGTATTTT,TRBD2,-,TRBV9,TRBJ2-3